This TCR beta chain derives from a study of blood T cell repertoires in COVID-19. On the study more broadly: Collection of acute and convalescent COVID-19 samples took place in the United States, Italy and Spain. T cells, B-cell-depleted T cells, or PBMCs provided the cDNA or gDNA that served as material.

Among Cohort 3 donors, those recovered had two negative PCRs, clearance, or symptom resolution. V lost 2 bases and J lost 0, with 7 bases in between. CDR1 is SGHAT and CDR2 is FQNNGV in the germline V gene. This CDR3 has 15 residues. Original data processing: Using reference gene primer amplification, nucleated cell counts were estimated. Sequenced by immunoSEQ multiplex PCR; TCRdb stores in-frame clones only, minus some. Clone size and V and J calls were adopted from that table, with D and trimming inferred from the DNA. Of about 460,000 clones in the sample, around nine tenths were seen once. Sequenced: PBMCs or T cells enriched from blood (not recorded which). The chain couples TRBV11-2 to TRBJ1-4; D gene unclear. The TCR comes from an older woman who had recovered from COVID-19. Here the CDR3 DNA reads TGTGCCAGCAGCTTAAACACCGCAACTAATGAAAAACTGTTTTTT. It translates to CASSLNTATNEKLFF.